This entry features one TCR beta chain sequence. This record belongs to a study of blood T cell repertoires in COVID-19. Background on the study: Material from acute and convalescent COVID-19 was sourced from the United States, Italy and Spain. T cells, B-cell-depleted T cells, or PBMCs supplied cDNA or gDNA.

This CDR3 spans 17 amino acids. The V segment lost 4 bases and the J segment 4 bases; nucleotides outside the gene matches: 8. Germline CDR1 LGHNA, CDR2 YNFKEQ. As processed by the authors: Using reference gene primer amplification, nucleated cell counts were estimated. The protocol was immunoSEQ multiplex PCR, while the TCRdb copy is restricted to in-frame clones and leaves out a portion. V and J calls plus clone size are reproduced from that table; the DNA served to infer D and trimming. The sample holds a few hundred thousand clones, about 79% seen once. The gene calls are TRBV4-2 and TRBJ2-1; TRBD2 matches 12 bases. The clonotype comes from a man aged 45-65 years with active or convalescent COVID-19. Material for sequencing was peripheral blood. The CDR3: CASSPQLLAGGYNEQFF. The CDR3 DNA reads TGTGCCAGCAGCCCCCAACTCCTAGCGGGGGGGTACAATGAGCAGTTCTTC.